This paragraph reports one T cell receptor beta chain. Its cognate antigen is unknown. The entry originates in a study of T cell repertoires in cytomegalovirus infection. Overall study: Public signatures in TCR beta pointed to CMV infection and matching HLA type.

From the reads, TCRdb called clonotypes with MiXCR, one entry per CDR3 protein. Of about 310,000 distinct CDR3 sequences listed, roughly a sixth are singletons. The CDR3 has 15 residues. The J segment lost 9 bases and the V segment lost 6 bases, leaving 10 bases of the junction unmatched. Germline V gene lookup returns CDR1 SGHAT and CDR2 FQNNGV. Study observations and caveats: Cumulative public TCR beta family frequency identified carriers of CMV plus the relevant HLA. Across the ex vivo response, the dominant clonotypes were HLA-C-restricted CMV-specific TCR beta clonotypes.

The receptor's source is a human donor in good health (CMV status not recorded). Some clones in this sample may be carry-over from other donors' samples. The material sequenced was PBMCs. The gene calls are TRBV11-2 and TRBJ1-6, with 8 bases matching TRBD1. The CDR3 DNA sequence: TGTGCCAGCAGTTACCGTGGGACAGGTTCTTCACCCCTCCACTTT. This sequence encodes CASSYRGTGSSPLHF.